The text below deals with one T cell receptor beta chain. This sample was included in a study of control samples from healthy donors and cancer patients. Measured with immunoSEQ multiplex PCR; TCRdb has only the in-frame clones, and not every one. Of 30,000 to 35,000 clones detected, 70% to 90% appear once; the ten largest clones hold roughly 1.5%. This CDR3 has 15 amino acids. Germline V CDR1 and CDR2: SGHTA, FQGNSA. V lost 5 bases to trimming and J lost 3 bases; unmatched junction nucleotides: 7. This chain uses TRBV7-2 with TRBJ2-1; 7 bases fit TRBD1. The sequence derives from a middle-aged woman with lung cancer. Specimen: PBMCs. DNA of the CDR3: TGTGCCAGCAGCAACCAAGGGGGCGTCTACAATGAGCAGTTCTTC. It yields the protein CASSNQGGVYNEQFF.